The 9 T cell receptor beta chains presented below share a single source sample, sequenced in a study of T cell repertoires in cytomegalovirus infection. TCRdb independently ran MiXCR on the reads; one entry per CDR3 protein. The table records almost 550,000 distinct CDR3 sequences, more than 15% of them present only once. Input material: CD8+ T cells from PBMCs. These receptor sequences come from a human donor in good health (CMV status not recorded). Some clones in this sample may be carry-over from other donors' samples.

This clonotype appeared many times. The chain joins TRBV27 to TRBJ1-2, with no clear D. This CDR3 has 13 residues. Between the trimmed V and J ends, which lost 2 bases and 1 base, there was a span of 5 bases. Germline V lookup: CDR1 MNHEY, CDR2 SMNVEV (reference sequence). The chain's CDR3 is CASSLSGNYGYTF. The CDR3 nucleotides read TGTGCCAGCAGTTTAAGTGGTAACTATGGCTACACCTTC.

There are a few counts of this clonotype. The chain couples TRBV5-1 to TRBJ1-1; D unresolved. Per the germline V gene, CDR1 is SGHRS and CDR2 is YFSETQ. CDR3 size: 14 residues. V lost 2 bases and J lost 4, with 12 bases in between. The DNA of the CDR3 is TGCGCCAGCAGCTTAGAAGGGTTGGCCACTGAAGCTTTCTTT. Residues: CASSLEGLATEAFF.

This clonotype has ten or more counts. V usage is TRBV7-8 and J usage is TRBJ1-5, with D perhaps matching TRBD1 (6 bases). Trimming stripped 6 bases from V and 5 bases from J, with 17 bases between. The CDR3 contains 15 residues. Germline loops: CDR1 SGHVS, CDR2 FQNEAQ. The CDR3: CASRETGNHYQPQHF. The CDR3 DNA is TGTGCCAGCAGGGAAACAGGGAACCATTATCAGCCCCAGCATTTT. The whole variable domain, filled in from reference TRBV7-8 and TRBJ1-5, reads GAGVSQSPRYKVAKRGQDVALRCDPISGHVSLFWYQQALGQGPEFLTYFQNEAQLDKSGLPSDRFFAERPEGSVSTLKIQRTQQEDSAVYLCASRETGNHYQPQHFGDGTRLSIL.

This clonotype was seen many times. The rearrangement joins TRBV12-5 to TRBJ1-1; TRBD1 matches at 7 bases. Germline V lookup: CDR1 LGHNT, CDR2 FRNRAP. The CDR3 is made up of 15 amino acids. V gave up 3 bases and J gave up 10 bases; unmatched junction bases: 14. The CDR3 bases are TGTGCTAGTGGTTTAACACCAGACAGGGCGAAGGGAGCTTTCTTT. Translated, it gives CASGLTPDRAKGAFF.

This clonotype was seen ten or more times. The V call is TRBV6-1, the J call TRBJ1-2, with 10 bases fitting TRBD1. After removal of 2 bases from V and 7 bases from J, the junction contained 7 bases not matched to a gene. The germline V gene encodes CDR1 MNHNS and CDR2 SASEGT. The CDR3 totals 15 residues. The CDR3 region is CASSENEGQGSGYTF. The CDR3 nucleotides read TGTGCCAGCAGTGAAAACGAGGGACAGGGGTCTGGCTACACCTTC.

This clonotype was counted ten times or more. V gene TRBV6-5 combines with J gene TRBJ1-1; 7 bases align to TRBD1. The CDR3 has 14 amino acids. The V gene's germline CDR1 is MNHEY and CDR2 SVGAGI. J was trimmed by 3 bases and V by 7 bases; bases with no gene match: 8. The CDR3 coding sequence is TGTGCCAGCACTCCACAGGGGAAGGACACTGAAGCTTTCTTT. Protein product: CASTPQGKDTEAFF.

This clonotype has a handful of counts. The chain recombines TRBV4-1 with TRBJ2-7; D is possibly TRBD1 (5 bases). The CDR3 covers 19 residues. Germline V gene sequence: CDR1 MGHRA, CDR2 YSYEKL. Trimming pared 3 bases from V and 4 bases from J, leaving 28 bases between. CDR3 amino acids: CASSQHSTEWGSYPYEQYF. In DNA, the CDR3 is TGCGCCAGCAGCCAGCACTCCACGGAGTGGGGCTCTTACCCTTACGAGCAGTACTTC.

This clonotype was detected many times. The J gene is TRBJ2-3, the V gene TRBV7-8, with 7 nucleotides matching TRBD2. The trim removed 5 bases at V and 6 bases at J, leaving 11 bases unmatched. The V gene's germline CDR1 is SGHVS and CDR2 FQNEAQ. This CDR3 region has 15 residues. CDR3 nucleotide sequence: TGTGCCAGCAGCCCGACTAGCCGGGGGTCGGATACGCAGTATTTT. It codes for CASSPTSRGSDTQYF.

V gene TRBV20-1 combines with J gene TRBJ2-7, with TRBD1 identical over 7 bases. The germline V gene encodes CDR1 DFQATT and CDR2 SNEGSKA (reference sequence). V gave up 6 bases and J gave up 2 bases; unmatched junction bases: 7. The CDR3 has 13 residues. The CDR3 loop is CSAEGQQTYEQYF. Written as DNA, the CDR3 is TGCAGTGCCGAGGGACAGCAAACCTACGAGCAGTACTTC.